A selection of T cell receptor beta chains follows, all from one sample in a study of blood T cell repertoires in COVID-19. The table came from immunoSEQ multiplex PCR; TCRdb's copy has only in-frame clones and leaves some out. The repertoire includes about 290,000 clones, around 85% of them detected once, and around 4.2% sits in the top ten. Source material: peripheral blood. These receptors came from a woman aged 45-65 years with active or convalescent COVID-19. Both conserved end residues are part of each CDR3. The D gene is left open where the match is weak. Size is stated for part of the rows, as once, few or many counts, or as a class when the clone is expanded.

v_call	clone_size	j_call	d_call	cdr3_nt	cdr3_aa
TRBV5-5	-	TRBJ2-2	-	TGTGCCAGCCGCCTCGGGAGGGAGCTGTTTTTT	CASRLGRELFF
TRBV6-5	-	TRBJ1-2	-	TGTGCCAGCAGTACAGGGATTGAGGGCTACACCTTC	CASSTGIEGYTF
TRBV9	-	TRBJ1-5	-	TGTGCCAGCAGCGTGGGACAAATCAATCAGCCCCAGCATTTT	CASSVGQINQPQHF
TRBV7-9	-	TRBJ2-3	TRBD2	TGTGCCAGCAGCTTAACTAGCGGCACAGATACGCAGTATTTT	CASSLTSGTDTQYF
TRBV4-1	-	TRBJ2-7	TRBD2	TGCGCCAGCAGCCAAATAAGCGGCCTCGGGACTAGCGGGACCTACGAGCAGTACTTC	CASSQISGLGTSGTYEQYF
TRBV28	few	TRBJ2-2	-	TGTGCCAGCCCAAGCGACACCGGGGAGCTGTTTTTT	CASPSDTGELFF
TRBV30	-	TRBJ1-3	-	TGTGCCTGGAGTTCTGGGGGCCGAGGCACCATATATTTT	CAWSSGGRGTIYF
TRBV6-5	-	TRBJ1-1	-	TGTGCCAGCACCTCCGGCGGGAGGAACACTGAAGCTTTCTTT	CASTSGGRNTEAFF
TRBV27	once	TRBJ1-5	-	TGTGCCAGCAGTTCGGCAGGGTGGGACAATCAGCCCCAGCATTTT	CASSSAGWDNQPQHF
TRBV19	-	TRBJ1-1	-	TGTGCCAGTAGTATCAAGGGAGGGGTGAACACTGAAGCTTTCTTT	CASSIKGGVNTEAFF
TRBV10-3	-	TRBJ1-4	-	TGTGCCATCAGTGAGTCGCAGGCGCGGGGTGAAAAACTGTTTTTT	CAISESQARGEKLFF
TRBV24-1	-	TRBJ2-3	TRBD2	TGTGCCACCAGCCCTAGCGGTCGTAACACAGATACGCAGTATTTT	CATSPSGRNTDTQYF
TRBV30	-	TRBJ1-4	TRBD1	TGTGCCTGGAGTATGGGACAGGGTACTAATGAAAAACTGTTTTTT	CAWSMGQGTNEKLFF
TRBV20-1	-	TRBJ1-1	-	TGCAGTGCTCCCCGAACCGGGAGGGCTTTCTTT	CSAPRTGRAFF
TRBV19	-	TRBJ1-5	-	TGTGCCAGTAGTCTTCACAGGGAGAATCAGCCCCAGCATTTT	CASSLHRENQPQHF
TRBV19	-	TRBJ1-5	-	TGTGCCAGTACTCCACAACGATATAGCAATCAGCCCCAGCATTTT	CASTPQRYSNQPQHF
TRBV28	-	TRBJ1-5	-	TGTGCCAGCACCTTACTCAGGGTTGCCAATAGCAATCAGCCCCAGCATTTT	CASTLLRVANSNQPQHF
TRBV5-4	-	TRBJ2-1	TRBD2	TGTGCCAGCAGCTTGACTAGCGGGACAGAGGATGAGCAGTTCTTC	CASSLTSGTEDEQFF
TRBV10-3	-	TRBJ1-6	TRBD1	TGTGCCTCTTGGACAGGACAGCCTTCACCCCTCCACTTT	CASWTGQPSPLHF
TRBV5-4	-	TRBJ2-5	-	TGTGCCAGCAGCCCTAGACCGGGGGAGACCCAGTACTTC	CASSPRPGETQYF
TRBV27	-	TRBJ1-1	-	TGTGCCAGCAGCATCGGGGTCAGGGGCACTGAAGCTTTCTTT	CASSIGVRGTEAFF
TRBV28	-	TRBJ2-5	TRBD1	TGTGCCAGCAGCCTTCCAGGGGGCGCGGTAAAGACCCAGTACTTC	CASSLPGGAVKTQYF
TRBV9	-	TRBJ2-2	TRBD1	TGTGCCAGCAGCTCCGGAGACAGGGATTTCGGGGAGCTGTTTTTT	CASSSGDRDFGELFF
TRBV19	once	TRBJ1-5	-	TGTGCCAGTAGTATTTCGGGAAACAATCAGCCCCAGCATTTT	CASSISGNNQPQHF
TRBV28	-	TRBJ1-1	-	TGTGCCAGCCGCCATACAGTGAACACTGAAGCTTTCTTT	CASRHTVNTEAFF
TRBV27	-	TRBJ1-1	TRBD1	TGTGCCAGCAGTTTATCCACAGGGGGCGTGCGTGGCACTGAAGCTTTCTTT	CASSLSTGGVRGTEAFF
TRBV4-1	-	TRBJ1-2	-	TGCGCCAGCAGCGCACAGGGAGGGGATGGCTACACCTTC	CASSAQGGDGYTF
TRBV11-2	-	TRBJ1-1	TRBD1	TGTGCCAGCAGCTCGTACAGGGGTGGCACTGAAGCTTTCTTT	CASSSYRGGTEAFF
TRBV2	-	TRBJ2-3	-	TGTGCCAGCAGTGAAGGGGGCGGAGATACGCAGTATTTT	CASSEGGGDTQYF
TRBV10-3	-	TRBJ1-4	-	TGTGCCATCAGTGGGAAGGGGACTAATGAAAAACTGTTTTTT	CAISGKGTNEKLFF
TRBV3-1/TRBV3-2	-	TRBJ1-2	TRBD1	TGTGCCAGCAGCCAAGATGCGACAGGGGGCTTAAACTATGGCTACACCTTC	CASSQDATGGLNYGYTF
TRBV19	-	TRBJ1-4	-	TGTGCCAGTAGTATAGGGGGCAAGACTAATGAAAAACTGTTTTTT	CASSIGGKTNEKLFF
TRBV28	-	TRBJ2-7	TRBD2	TGTGCCAGCAGCCCTACCTGGACTAGCGGGAGAGGAGAGTACTTC	CASSPTWTSGRGEYF
TRBV7-9	few	TRBJ1-3	TRBD1	TGTGCCTCCGGGACAGGGCCTGGAAACACCATATATTTT	CASGTGPGNTIYF
TRBV11-2	-	TRBJ2-3	-	TGTGCCAGCAGCTCCCTAGGACCCGCGGGTACAGATACGCAGTATTTT	CASSSLGPAGTDTQYF
TRBV18	-	TRBJ2-5	TRBD2	TGTGCCAGCTCACCGATACCTAGCGGGAGCCAAGAGACCCAGTACTTC	CASSPIPSGSQETQYF
TRBV27	-	TRBJ1-1	TRBD1	TGTGCCAGCAGTCAACTGGACAGGACTGAAGCTTTCTTT	CASSQLDRTEAFF
TRBV7-9	-	TRBJ1-3	TRBD1	TGTGCCAGCAGATACAGGGGCTCTGGAAACACCATATATTTT	CASRYRGSGNTIYF
TRBV2	-	TRBJ1-3	-	TGTGCCAGCAGCGAAAGCATCCACACCATATATTTT	CASSESIHTIYF
TRBV2	-	TRBJ2-4	-	TGTGCCAGCAGTTGGGGGGAGGAAAACATTCAGTACTTC	CASSWGEENIQYF
TRBV18	once	TRBJ1-3	TRBD1	TGTGCCAGCTCCCCCGGCCAGGGGGAGCCTGGAAACACCATATATTTT	CASSPGQGEPGNTIYF
TRBV25-1	-	TRBJ1-1	-	TGTGCCAGCAGTGAATTTTTACAGGGAAGGACTGAAGCTTTCTTT	CASSEFLQGRTEAFF
TRBV5-1	-	TRBJ1-4	-	TGCGCCAGCAGCTTTAAGCAGGGTACTGAAAAACTGTTTTTT	CASSFKQGTEKLFF
TRBV7-9	-	TRBJ1-1	-	TGTGCCAGCACCGGAGGGGCAGGCCCAAACACTGAAGCTTTCTTT	CASTGGAGPNTEAFF
TRBV11-2	-	TRBJ2-7	TRBD2	TGTGCCAGCAGCTTAGATTATGGGCTAGCGGTCTCCTACGAGCAGTACTTC	CASSLDYGLAVSYEQYF
TRBV28	-	TRBJ2-3	-	TGTGCCAGCAGTTCCCTATATCGGACAGTCACAGATACGCAGTATTTT	CASSSLYRTVTDTQYF
TRBV28	-	TRBJ1-1	-	TGTGCCACCCGACTCCCTGCCCGTGAAGCTTTCTTT	CATRLPAREAFF
TRBV10-2	few	TRBJ1-4	-	TGCGCCAGCAGTGAGGCGGCCCGTGAAAAACTGTTTTTT	CASSEAAREKLFF
TRBV28	-	TRBJ2-7	-	TGTGCCAGCAGTGCCAACGGGCTCCCCGGGGAGTACGAGCAGTACTTC	CASSANGLPGEYEQYF
TRBV24-1	-	TRBJ2-7	TRBD1	TGTGCCACCAGTGATCTCCAGGGGGCCCACGAGCAGTACTTC	CATSDLQGAHEQYF
TRBV11-1	-	TRBJ1-4	-	TGTGCCAGCAGCGAAGGAGCGGGCCGCGGAAATGAAAAACTGTTTTTT	CASSEGAGRGNEKLFF
TRBV30	-	TRBJ2-7	TRBD1	TGTGCCTGGAGTGGGTTGGGGACAGGAGCCTACGAGCAGTACTTC	CAWSGLGTGAYEQYF
TRBV19	-	TRBJ1-6	-	TGTGCCAGTAGTATCCTTCAGGGTGGCTCACCCCTCCACTTT	CASSILQGGSPLHF
TRBV12-5	-	TRBJ2-2	TRBD2	TGTGCTAGTGGTTTCTCGGACAGGGGACGACTAGCGGGAGCGAACACCGGGGAGCTGTTTTTT	CASGFSDRGRLAGANTGELFF
TRBV7-9	-	TRBJ2-4	-	TGTGCCAGCAGCCCGAGATGGGCCAGCGGGAAAAACATTCAGTACTTC	CASSPRWASGKNIQYF